The 25 T cell receptor beta chains below come from one sample, sequenced in a study of cytomegalovirus exposure and HLA in healthy donors. The data were produced by immunoSEQ multiplex PCR, yet TCRdb's version contains in-frame clones alone and is incomplete. The data show approximately 140,000 clones, with 85% to 90% seen just once and roughly 3% held by the top ten. The material sequenced was PBMCs. The receptors stem from a man younger than 35 in good health and CMV-seronegative.

The chain joins TRBV18 to TRBJ2-3; 12 nucleotides align to TRBD2. This CDR3 comprises 19 residues. The trim removed 0 bases at V and 4 bases at J, leaving 11 bases unmatched. In germline, CDR1 is KGHSH, CDR2 LQKENI. Here the CDR3 reads CASSPPGGTSGFLADTQYF. The CDR3 DNA follows: TGTGCCAGCTCACCACCTGGCGGGACTAGCGGGTTTTTGGCAGATACGCAGTATTTT.

The CDR3 loop is CASSLETRTEAFF. The CDR3 DNA reads TGTGCCAGCAGCTTAGAAACACGCACTGAAGCTTTCTTT. The chain combines TRBV11-3 with TRBJ1-1; D gene uncertain. Germline loops: CDR1 SGHNT, CDR2 YENEEA. Trimming cost V 0 bases and J 4 bases, with 6 bases left between them. The CDR3 length is 13 residues. Full variable domain (outside the CDR3, taken from reference TRBV11-3 and TRBJ1-1): EAGVVQSPRYKIIEKKQPVAFWCNPISGHNTLYWYLQNLGQGPELLIRYENEEAVDDSQLPKDRFSAERLKGVDSTLKIQPAELGDSAVYLCASSLETRTEAFFGQGTRLTVV.

Only a few counts were recorded for this clone. V usage is TRBV5-1 and J usage is TRBJ1-4; no firm D call. The V end was cut by 0 bases, the J end by 6 bases, with 6 bases between. The CDR3 spans 13 residues. CDR1 is SGHRS, CDR2 YFSETQ, per germline. Here the CDR3 DNA reads TGCGCCAGCAGCTTGGAAAGCTATGAAAAACTGTTTTTT. Protein: CASSLESYEKLFF.

The V gene is TRBV6-6, the J gene TRBJ2-7, with D tentatively TRBD2 (5 bases). The CDR3 runs 14 residues. The ends were cut back, 2 bases at V and 3 bases at J, with 11 bases in the middle. In germline, CDR1 is MNHNY, CDR2 SVGAGI (reference sequence). CDR3 in DNA: TGTGCCAGCAGTTACGCCAGCGGCGTCTACGAGCAGTACTTC. Encoded protein: CASSYASGVYEQYF.

This chain links TRBV6-1 with TRBJ2-7, with TRBD1 matching 7 bases. Looked up from germline, CDR1 is MNHNS and CDR2 is SASEGT. The CDR3 loop spans 13 amino acids. With V trimmed by 8 bases and J by 0 bases, 4 bases remained unmatched. The CDR3 DNA reads as TGTGCCAGCGGCCGGGACAGCTCCTACGAGCAGTACTTC. This codes for CASGRDSSYEQYF.

The genes are TRBV11-2 and TRBJ2-7, with D possibly matching TRBD2 (5 bases). V was trimmed by 6 bases and J by 3 bases, leaving 9 bases between them. Germline loops: CDR1 SGHAT, CDR2 FQNNGV. There are 12 residues in the CDR3. The CDR3 loop is CASRRTSYEQYF. CDR3 in DNA: TGTGCCAGCAGACGAACTAGCTACGAGCAGTACTTC.

The chain employs TRBV27 and TRBJ1-5, with a weak D call TRBD1 (5 bases). The CDR3 loop spans 19 amino acids. CDR1 and CDR2 (germline): MNHEY, SMNVEV (reference sequence). Between the trimmed V and J ends, which lost 3 bases and 0 bases, there was a span of 21 bases. The CDR3 region is CASSFFGPADSYSNQPQHF. In DNA, the CDR3 is TGTGCCAGCAGTTTTTTTGGTCCGGCAGACAGTTATAGCAATCAGCCCCAGCATTTT.

This chain uses TRBV11-2 with TRBJ1-2; tentatively, D is TRBD1 (6 bases). The germline V and J ends were trimmed by 0 bases and 8 bases, with 16 bases remaining between them. The CDR3 has 15 residues. CDR1 SGHAT and CDR2 FQNNGV come from the germline V gene. The CDR3, as DNA: TGTGCCAGCAGCTTAGATATTACGGGACACCGGGGCTACACCTTC. Translated: CASSLDITGHRGYTF.

The V call is TRBV7-2, the J call TRBJ2-7, with D possibly TRBD1 on 5 matching bases. Between the trimmed V and J ends, which lost 0 bases and 3 bases, there was a span of 12 bases. Germline CDR1 reads SGHTA; CDR2 reads FQGNSA. The CDR3 totals 15 residues. The CDR3 DNA reads TGTGCCAGCAGCTTAGCGCAAGGGGTGGACTACGAGCAGTACTTC. Amino acid sequence: CASSLAQGVDYEQYF.

The chain employs TRBV5-4 and TRBJ1-5; weak D call: TRBD1 (5 bases). The CDR3 consists of 14 residues. Germline CDR1 SGHNT, CDR2 YYREEE (reference sequence). The germline V and J ends were trimmed by 2 bases and 6 bases, with 12 bases remaining between them. CDR3 sequence (DNA): TGTGCCAGCAGCTTTTTCGGGGGAACTCAGCCCCAGCATTTT. It encodes CASSFFGGTQPQHF.

The chain employs TRBV25-1 and TRBJ1-2; D gene ambiguous. Germline-derived CDR1 and CDR2 are MGHDK and SYGVNS. The V and J ends lost 5 bases and 4 bases respectively, with 5 bases between them. CDR3 length: 11 residues. In nucleotides, the CDR3 is TGTGCCAGCAGTTCCGGCTATGGCTACACCTTC. Residues: CASSSGYGYTF.

The genes are TRBV10-2 and TRBJ2-2, with TRBD2 as a possible D gene (6 bases). CDR1 and CDR2 (germline): WSHSY, SAAADI. CDR3 length: 13 amino acids. Trimming pared 8 bases from V and 1 base from J, leaving 8 bases between. The CDR3 loop is CASQGLNTGELFF. The CDR3 coding sequence is TGCGCCAGCCAGGGACTGAACACCGGGGAGCTGTTTTTT.

V gene TRBV2 combines with J gene TRBJ2-7; TRBD2 is a possible D gene (6 bases). The CDR3 consists of 14 residues. Germline loops: CDR1 SNHLY, CDR2 FYNNEI. V dropped 7 bases and J dropped 5 bases, with 18 bases sitting between them. CDR3 nucleotide sequence: TGTGCCAGCATTCTTGGGGGGTCGAAAGACGAGCAGTACTTC. This sequence encodes CASILGGSKDEQYF. The variable domain in full, completed from reference TRBV2 and TRBJ2-7, reads EPEVTQTPSHQVTQMGQEVILRCVPISNHLYFYWYRQILGQKVEFLVSFYNNEISEKSEIFDDQFSVERPDGSNFTLKIRSTKLEDSAMYFCASILGGSKDEQYFGPGTRLTVT.

The chain couples TRBV18 to TRBJ1-1; D unresolved. Germline V gives CDR1 KGHSH, CDR2 LQKENI. The CDR3 contains 15 residues. The V end was cut by 0 bases, the J end by 0 bases, with 8 bases between. CDR3 loop: CASSPPEGMNTEAFF. CDR3 DNA sequence: TGTGCCAGCTCACCACCGGAGGGCATGAACACTGAAGCTTTCTTT.

The table lists this clone with a count of one. A much more abundant neighbour one base away suggests this may be a read error. The gene calls are TRBV2 and TRBJ2-5; TRBD1 aligns across 7 bases. With 6 bases clipped from V and 1 base from J, the junction kept 2 bases outside the gene matches. Germline values: CDR1 SNHLY, CDR2 FYNNEI. The CDR3 sequence is 13 residues long. CDR3 nucleotide sequence: TGTGCCAGCAGGGGGGACAGCCAAGAGACCCAGTACTTC. Its protein product is CASRGDSQETQYF.

The J gene is TRBJ1-6, the V gene TRBV5-6, with a possible D match to TRBD1 (5 bases). Germline CDR1 SGHDT, CDR2 YYEEEE. The CDR3 runs 13 residues. V lost 3 bases, J lost 9 bases, and 10 bases lay in between. CDR3 sequence reads: CASSWAGGSPLHF. DNA of the CDR3: TGTGCCAGCAGCTGGGCCGGGGGTTCACCCCTCCACTTT.

This chain uses TRBV7-2 with TRBJ1-1, with D perhaps matching TRBD1 (6 bases). This CDR3 region has 13 residues. Germline assignment: CDR1 SGHTA and CDR2 FQGNSA. V was shortened by 5 bases and J by 8 bases, with 15 bases between the two germline ends. The DNA for the CDR3 is TGTGCCAGCAGCCTGCGGACAGTCAGGGAAGCTTTCTTT. This translates into CASSLRTVREAFF.

The CDR3 here is CATSRGSHEQYF. CDR3 nucleotides: TGTGCCACCAGCAGGGGTAGTCACGAGCAGTACTTC. The V gene is TRBV6-1, the J gene TRBJ2-7, with a possible D match to TRBD1 (6 bases). The length of the CDR3 is 12 residues. The germline V gene encodes CDR1 MNHNS and CDR2 SASEGT. Trimming removed 10 bases from V and 5 bases from J, with 15 bases in between.

V is TRBV10-3 and J is TRBJ1-5; 7 bases align to TRBD1. Unmatched junction bases numbered 3, after V lost 5 bases and J lost 2 bases. Germline assignment: CDR1 ENHRY and CDR2 SYGVKD. This CDR3 spans 14 amino acids. CDR3 sequence (DNA): TGTGCCATCAGTCAGAGGGGGCGCAATCAGCCCCAGCATTTT. Protein: CAISQRGRNQPQHF.

The chain is built from TRBV5-1 and TRBJ2-5; 12 positions agree with TRBD2. Germline assignment: CDR1 SGHRS and CDR2 YFSETQ. Trimming took 0 bases from V and 2 from J; bases not matched to a gene: 2. There are 16 residues in the CDR3. CDR3 bases: TGCGCCAGCAGCTTGGGGCTAGCGGGGGGGCAAGAGACCCAGTACTTC. This encodes CASSLGLAGGQETQYF.

This chain joins TRBV14 and TRBJ1-3, with D uncertain. This CDR3 is built from 15 residues. V lost 4 bases and J lost 4, with 14 bases in between. The V gene's germline CDR1 is SGHDN and CDR2 FVKESK. CDR3 amino acids: CASSPTYIAGNTIYF. CDR3 nucleotides: TGTGCCAGCAGCCCCACCTATATAGCGGGAAACACCATATATTTT.

This sequence joins TRBV7-9 and TRBJ2-5; TRBD2 matches 14 bases. The ends lost 5 bases at V and 0 bases at J; junction bases unmatched: 8. The CDR3 runs to 18 residues. Germline V gene lookup returns CDR1 SEHNR and CDR2 FQNEAQ (reference sequence). CDR3 DNA: TGTGCCAGCAGCCAAAGGGGACTAGCGGGGGAGTACCAAGAGACCCAGTACTTC. Encoded protein: CASSQRGLAGEYQETQYF. The full variable domain, its missing parts supplied by reference TRBV7-9 and TRBJ2-5, is DTGVSQNPRHKITKRGQNVTFRCDPISEHNRLYWYRQTLGQGPEFLTYFQNEAQLEKSRLLSDRFSAERPKGSFSTLEIQRTEQGDSAMYLCASSQRGLAGEYQETQYFGPGTRLLVL.

The rearrangement joins TRBV18 to TRBJ1-1; D not resolved. Germline CDR1 and CDR2: KGHSH and LQKENI. Trimming removed 2 bases at V and 1 base at J, with 11 bases between. CDR3 length equals 15 residues. CDR3 sequence reads: CASSPTGNSNTEAFF. The CDR3 DNA follows: TGTGCCAGCTCACCAACGGGAAACTCGAACACTGAAGCTTTCTTT.

This rearrangement joins TRBV7-9 to TRBJ2-2; D not certain. Trimming took off 2 bases at V and 3 bases at J, with 10 bases between the two ends. This CDR3 has 15 residues. Germline CDR1 and CDR2: SEHNR and FQNEAQ (reference sequence). CDR3 nucleotide sequence: TGTGCCAGCAGCTTAAAACTATCCGACACCGGGGAGCTGTTTTTT. It codes for CASSLKLSDTGELFF.

J is TRBJ2-5 and V is TRBV9, with 8 bases that match TRBD2. From germline, CDR1 is SGDLS and CDR2 YYNGEE. This CDR3 spans 15 amino acids. V was clipped by 3 bases and J by 0 bases; unmatched bases: 4. Here the CDR3 DNA reads TGTGCCAGCAGCGCGGGGGGGACGGACCAAGAGACCCAGTACTTC. Translation gives CASSAGGTDQETQYF.